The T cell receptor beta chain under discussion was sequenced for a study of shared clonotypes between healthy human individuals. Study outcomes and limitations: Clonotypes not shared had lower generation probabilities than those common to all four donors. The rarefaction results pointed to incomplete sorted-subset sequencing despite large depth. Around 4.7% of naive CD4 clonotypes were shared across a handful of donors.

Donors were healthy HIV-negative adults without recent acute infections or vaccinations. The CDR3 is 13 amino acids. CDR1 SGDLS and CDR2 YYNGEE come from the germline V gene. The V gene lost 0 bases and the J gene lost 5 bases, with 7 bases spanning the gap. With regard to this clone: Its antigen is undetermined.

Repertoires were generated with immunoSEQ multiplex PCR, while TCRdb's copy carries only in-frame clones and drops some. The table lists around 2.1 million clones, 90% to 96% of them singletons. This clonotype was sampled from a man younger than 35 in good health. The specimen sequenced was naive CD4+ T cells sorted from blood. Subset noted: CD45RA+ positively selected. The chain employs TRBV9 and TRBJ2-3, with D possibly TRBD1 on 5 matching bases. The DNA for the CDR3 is TGTGCCAGCAGCGTAGTAAGGGGAGATACGCAGTATTTT. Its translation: CASSVVRGDTQYF.